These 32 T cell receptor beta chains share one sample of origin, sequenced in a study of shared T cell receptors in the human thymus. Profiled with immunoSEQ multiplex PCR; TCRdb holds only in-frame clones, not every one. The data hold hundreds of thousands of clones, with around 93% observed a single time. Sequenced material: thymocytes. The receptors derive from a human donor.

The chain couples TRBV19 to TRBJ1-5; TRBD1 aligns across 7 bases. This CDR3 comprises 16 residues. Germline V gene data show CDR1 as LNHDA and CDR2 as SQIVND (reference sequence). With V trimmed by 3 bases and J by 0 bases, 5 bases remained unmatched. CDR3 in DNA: TGTGCCAGTAGTATGGGGCAGGGGGGTAGCAATCAGCCCCAGCATTTT. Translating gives CASSMGQGGSNQPQHF.

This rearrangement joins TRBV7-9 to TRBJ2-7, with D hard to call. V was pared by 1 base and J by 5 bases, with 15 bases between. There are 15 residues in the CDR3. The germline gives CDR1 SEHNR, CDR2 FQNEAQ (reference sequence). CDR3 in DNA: TGTGCCAGCAGCTTAGGTCTGGACGAGTTGGACGAGCAGTACTTC. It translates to CASSLGLDELDEQYF.

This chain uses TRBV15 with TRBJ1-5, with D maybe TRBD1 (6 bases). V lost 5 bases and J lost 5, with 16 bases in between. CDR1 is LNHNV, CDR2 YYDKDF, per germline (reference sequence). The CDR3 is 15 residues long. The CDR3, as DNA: TGTGCCACCAGCCCCCATGGGAGGGGGTATCAGCCCCAGCATTTT. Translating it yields CATSPHGRGYQPQHF.

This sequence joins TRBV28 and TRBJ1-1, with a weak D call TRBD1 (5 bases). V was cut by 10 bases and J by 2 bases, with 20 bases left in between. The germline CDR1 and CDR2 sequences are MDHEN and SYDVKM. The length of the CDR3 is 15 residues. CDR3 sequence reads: CATRRGRVSNTEAFF. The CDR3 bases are TGTGCCACCCGCCGGGGCAGGGTGTCAAACACTGAAGCTTTCTTT.

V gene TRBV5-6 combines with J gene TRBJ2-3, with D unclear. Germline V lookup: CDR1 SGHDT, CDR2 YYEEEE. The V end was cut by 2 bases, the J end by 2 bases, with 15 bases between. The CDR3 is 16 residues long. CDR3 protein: CASSFSLPGFTDTQYF. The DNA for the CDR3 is TGTGCCAGCAGCTTTAGTCTTCCAGGATTCACAGATACGCAGTATTTT.

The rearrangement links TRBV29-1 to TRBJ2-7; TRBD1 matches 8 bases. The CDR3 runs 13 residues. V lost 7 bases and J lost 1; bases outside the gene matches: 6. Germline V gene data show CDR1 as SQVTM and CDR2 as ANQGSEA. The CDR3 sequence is CSARGLRSYEQYF. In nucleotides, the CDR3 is TGCAGCGCCAGGGGGCTACGGTCCTACGAGCAGTACTTC.

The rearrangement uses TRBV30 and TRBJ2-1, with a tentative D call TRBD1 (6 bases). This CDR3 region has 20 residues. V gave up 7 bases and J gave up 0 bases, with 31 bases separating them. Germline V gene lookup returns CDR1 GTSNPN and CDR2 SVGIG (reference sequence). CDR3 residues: CASLLGRGTEKESSYNEQFF. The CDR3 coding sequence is TGTGCCTCCTTGTTAGGAAGGGGGACGGAGAAGGAGAGCTCCTACAATGAGCAGTTCTTC.

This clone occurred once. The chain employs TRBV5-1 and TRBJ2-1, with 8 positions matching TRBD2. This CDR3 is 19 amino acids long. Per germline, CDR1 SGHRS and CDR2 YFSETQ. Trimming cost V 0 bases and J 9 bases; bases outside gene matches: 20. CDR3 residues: CASSLVAEVAYSGIGEQFF. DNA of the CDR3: TGCGCCAGCAGCTTGGTGGCAGAAGTCGCCTATAGCGGGATCGGTGAGCAGTTCTTC.

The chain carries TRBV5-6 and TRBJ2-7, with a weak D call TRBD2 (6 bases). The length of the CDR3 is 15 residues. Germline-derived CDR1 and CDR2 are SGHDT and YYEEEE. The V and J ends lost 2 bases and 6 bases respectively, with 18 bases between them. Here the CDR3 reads CASSFRGGFPPEQYF. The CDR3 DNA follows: TGTGCCAGCAGCTTTCGTGGGGGGTTTCCCCCCGAGCAGTACTTC.

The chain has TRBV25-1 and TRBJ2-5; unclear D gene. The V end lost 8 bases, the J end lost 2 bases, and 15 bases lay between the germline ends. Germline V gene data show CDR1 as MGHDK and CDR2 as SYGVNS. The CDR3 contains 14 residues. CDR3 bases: TGTGCCAGCCGCGAGACCCTGGGACAAGAGACCCAGTACTTC. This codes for CASRETLGQETQYF.

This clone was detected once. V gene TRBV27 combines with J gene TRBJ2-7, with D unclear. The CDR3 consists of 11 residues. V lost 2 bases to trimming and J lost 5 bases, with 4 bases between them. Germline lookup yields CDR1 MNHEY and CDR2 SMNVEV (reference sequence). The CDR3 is CASSLNHEQYF. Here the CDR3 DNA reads TGTGCCAGCAGTTTAAACCACGAGCAGTACTTC.

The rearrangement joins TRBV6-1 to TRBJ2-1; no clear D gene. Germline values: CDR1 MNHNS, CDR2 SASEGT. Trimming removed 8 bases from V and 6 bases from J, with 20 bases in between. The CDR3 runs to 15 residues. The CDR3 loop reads CASRPQLILGNEQFF. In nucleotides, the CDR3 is TGTGCCAGCCGCCCGCAACTGATTCTGGGCAATGAGCAGTTCTTC.

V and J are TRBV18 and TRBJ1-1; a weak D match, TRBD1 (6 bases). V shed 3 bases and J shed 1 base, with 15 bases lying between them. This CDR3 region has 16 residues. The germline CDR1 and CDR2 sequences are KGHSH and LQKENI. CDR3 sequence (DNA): TGTGCCAGCTCACCGAGAAACAGGGTCCCGAACACTGAAGCTTTCTTT. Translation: CASSPRNRVPNTEAFF.

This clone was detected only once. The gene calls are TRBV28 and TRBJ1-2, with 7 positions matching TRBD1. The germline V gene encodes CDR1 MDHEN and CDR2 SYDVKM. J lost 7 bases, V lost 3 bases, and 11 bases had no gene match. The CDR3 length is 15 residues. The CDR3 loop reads CASSLGDRDPSGYTF. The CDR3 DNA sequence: TGTGCCAGCAGTTTGGGAGACAGGGATCCGAGTGGCTACACCTTC.

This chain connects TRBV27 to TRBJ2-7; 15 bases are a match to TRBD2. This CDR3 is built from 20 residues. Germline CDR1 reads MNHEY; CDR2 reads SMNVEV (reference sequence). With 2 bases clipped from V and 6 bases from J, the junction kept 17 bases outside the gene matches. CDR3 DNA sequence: TGTGCCAGCAGTTTAAGGAGGGGGGAGCCCGAGGGACTAGCGGGAGGCGAGCAGTACTTC. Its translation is CASSLRRGEPEGLAGGEQYF.

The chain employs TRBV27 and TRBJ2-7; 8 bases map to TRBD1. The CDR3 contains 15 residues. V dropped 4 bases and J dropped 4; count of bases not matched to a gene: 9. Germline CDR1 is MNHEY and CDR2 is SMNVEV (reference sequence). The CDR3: CASSSDRGQRYEQYF. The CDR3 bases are TGTGCCAGCAGTTCAGACAGGGGCCAACGATACGAGCAGTACTTC.

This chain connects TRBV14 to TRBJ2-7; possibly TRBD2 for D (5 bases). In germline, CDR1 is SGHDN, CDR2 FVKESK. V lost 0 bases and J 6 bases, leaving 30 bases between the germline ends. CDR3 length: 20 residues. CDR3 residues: CASSQDRSYLFRGSSAEQYF. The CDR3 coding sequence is TGTGCCAGCAGCCAAGATCGAAGTTACTTGTTCCGGGGTTCGAGTGCCGAGCAGTACTTC.

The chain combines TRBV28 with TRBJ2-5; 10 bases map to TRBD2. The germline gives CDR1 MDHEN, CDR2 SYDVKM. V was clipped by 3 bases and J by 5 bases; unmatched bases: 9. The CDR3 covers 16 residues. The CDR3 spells CASSFFLSSGSETQYF. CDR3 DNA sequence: TGTGCCAGCAGTTTTTTTTTATCTAGCGGGAGTGAGACCCAGTACTTC.

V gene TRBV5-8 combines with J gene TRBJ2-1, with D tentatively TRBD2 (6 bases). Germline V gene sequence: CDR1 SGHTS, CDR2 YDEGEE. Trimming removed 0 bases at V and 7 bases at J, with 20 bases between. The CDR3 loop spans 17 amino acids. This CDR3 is CASSLGGRWETENEQFF. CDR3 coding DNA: TGTGCCAGCAGCTTGGGGGGGAGGTGGGAGACGGAAAATGAGCAGTTCTTC.

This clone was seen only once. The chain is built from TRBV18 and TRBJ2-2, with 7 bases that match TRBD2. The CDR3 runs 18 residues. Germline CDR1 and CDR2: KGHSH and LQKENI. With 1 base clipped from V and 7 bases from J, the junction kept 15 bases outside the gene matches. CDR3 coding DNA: TGTGCCAGCTCACCACGGAGCGAGGGAGGGCCAGGAGGCGGGGAGCTGTTTTTT. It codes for CASSPRSEGGPGGGELFF.

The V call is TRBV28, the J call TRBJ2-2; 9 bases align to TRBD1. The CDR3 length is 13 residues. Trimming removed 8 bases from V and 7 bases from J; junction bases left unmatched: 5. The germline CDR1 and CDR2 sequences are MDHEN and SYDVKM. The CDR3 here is CASVQGASGELFF. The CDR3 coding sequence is TGTGCCAGCGTACAGGGGGCTAGCGGGGAGCTGTTTTTT.

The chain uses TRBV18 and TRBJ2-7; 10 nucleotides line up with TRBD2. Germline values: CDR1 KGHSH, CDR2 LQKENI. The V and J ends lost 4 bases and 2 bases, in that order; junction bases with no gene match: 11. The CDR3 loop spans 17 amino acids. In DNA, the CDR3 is TGTGCCAGCTCACACCCAAACCCTAGCGGGGGAGCCTACGAGCAGTACTTC. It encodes CASSHPNPSGGAYEQYF.

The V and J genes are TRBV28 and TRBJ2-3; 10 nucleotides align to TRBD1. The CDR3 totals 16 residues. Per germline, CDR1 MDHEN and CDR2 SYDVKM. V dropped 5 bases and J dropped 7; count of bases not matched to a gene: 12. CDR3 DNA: TGTGCCAGCAGTCTCCACCGGGGACAGGGGAAGCATACGCAGTATTTT. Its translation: CASSLHRGQGKHTQYF.

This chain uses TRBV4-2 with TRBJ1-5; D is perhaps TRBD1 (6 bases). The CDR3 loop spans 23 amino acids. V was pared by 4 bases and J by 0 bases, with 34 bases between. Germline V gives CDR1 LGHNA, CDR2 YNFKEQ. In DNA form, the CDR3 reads TGTGCCAGCAGCCTGACGCCCCAACGGTATATAGGGACACGGCAGTCTAGCAATCAGCCCCAGCATTTT. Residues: CASSLTPQRYIGTRQSSNQPQHF.

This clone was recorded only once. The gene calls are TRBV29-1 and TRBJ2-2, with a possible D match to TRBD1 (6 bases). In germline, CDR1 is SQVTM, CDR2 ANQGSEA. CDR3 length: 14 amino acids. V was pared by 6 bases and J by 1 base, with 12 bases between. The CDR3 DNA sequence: TGCAGCGTAGAGGACAGAGTGAACACCGGGGAGCTGTTTTTT. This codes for CSVEDRVNTGELFF.

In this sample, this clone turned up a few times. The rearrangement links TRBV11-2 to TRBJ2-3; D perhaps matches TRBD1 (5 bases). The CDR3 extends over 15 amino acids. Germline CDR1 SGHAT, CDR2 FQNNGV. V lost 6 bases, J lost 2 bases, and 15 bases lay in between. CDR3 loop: CASRPDREDTDTQYF. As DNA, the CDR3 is TGTGCCAGCAGGCCCGACAGAGAGGACACAGATACGCAGTATTTT.

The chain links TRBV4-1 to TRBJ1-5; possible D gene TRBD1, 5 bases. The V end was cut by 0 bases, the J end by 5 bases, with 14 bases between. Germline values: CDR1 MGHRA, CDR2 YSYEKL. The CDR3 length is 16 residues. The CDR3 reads CASSQDGGTDHQPQHF. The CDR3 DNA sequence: TGCGCCAGCAGCCAAGATGGGGGGACGGACCATCAGCCCCAGCATTTT.

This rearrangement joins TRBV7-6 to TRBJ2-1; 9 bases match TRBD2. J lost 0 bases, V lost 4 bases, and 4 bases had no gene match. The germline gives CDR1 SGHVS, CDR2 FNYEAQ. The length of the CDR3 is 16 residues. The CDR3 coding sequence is TGTGCCAGCAGCTCAAATAGCGGGAGCTCCTACAATGAGCAGTTCTTC. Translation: CASSSNSGSSYNEQFF.

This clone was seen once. CDR3 sequence reads: CASSMNDRGPSQNGYTF. CDR3 in DNA: TGTGCCAGTAGTATGAATGACAGGGGGCCCTCGCAAAATGGCTACACCTTC. The chain carries TRBV19 and TRBJ1-2; TRBD1 agrees at 10 bases. V shed 3 bases, J shed 6 bases, and the junction held 13 bases outside the gene matches. The CDR3 consists of 17 residues. Per the germline V gene, CDR1 is LNHDA and CDR2 is SQIVND (reference sequence).

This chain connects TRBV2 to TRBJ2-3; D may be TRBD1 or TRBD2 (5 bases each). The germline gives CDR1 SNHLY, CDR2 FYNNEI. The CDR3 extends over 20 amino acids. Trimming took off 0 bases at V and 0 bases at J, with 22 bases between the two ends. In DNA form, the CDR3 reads TGTGCCAGCAGTGAAGCGCTTAGATCGAGGCCTCGGGACAGCACAGATACGCAGTATTTT. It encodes CASSEALRSRPRDSTDTQYF. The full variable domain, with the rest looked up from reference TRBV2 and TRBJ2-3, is EPEVTQTPSHQVTQMGQEVILRCVPISNHLYFYWYRQILGQKVEFLVSFYNNEISEKSEIFDDQFSVERPDGSNFTLKIRSTKLEDSAMYFCASSEALRSRPRDSTDTQYFGPGTRLTVL.

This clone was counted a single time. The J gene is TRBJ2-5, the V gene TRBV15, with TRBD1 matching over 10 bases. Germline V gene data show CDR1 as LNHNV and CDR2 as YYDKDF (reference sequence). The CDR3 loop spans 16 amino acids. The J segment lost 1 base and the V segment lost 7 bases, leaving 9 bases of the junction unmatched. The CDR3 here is CATTSGTGVSQETQYF. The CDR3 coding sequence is TGTGCCACCACCTCCGGGACAGGGGTCTCCCAAGAGACCCAGTACTTC. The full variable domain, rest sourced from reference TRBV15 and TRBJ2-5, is DAMVIQNPRYQVTQFGKPVTLSCSQTLNHNVMYWYQQKSSQAPKLLFHYYDKDFNNEADTPDNFQSRRPNTSFCFLDIRSPGLGDTAMYLCATTSGTGVSQETQYFGPGTRLLVL.

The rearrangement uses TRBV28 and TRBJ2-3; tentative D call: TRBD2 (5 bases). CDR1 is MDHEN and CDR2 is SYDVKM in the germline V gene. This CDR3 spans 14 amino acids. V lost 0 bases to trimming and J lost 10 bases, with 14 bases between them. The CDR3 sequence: CASSLWTGNDAQYF. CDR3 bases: TGTGCCAGCAGTTTATGGACCGGGAACGACGCGCAGTATTTT.